The text below deals with one TCR beta chain. Its target is unknown. These data belong to a study of T cell responses to AZD1222 COVID-19 vaccine. Sequenced by immunoSEQ multiplex PCR; TCRdb stores in-frame clones only, minus some. The repertoire consists of approximately 180,000 clones, with over 80% occurring once and the leading ten covering less than 11%. Whole-study findings and limits: AZD1222 recipients seropositive at baseline numbered only five to seven. Repertoire samples came only from after the peak T cell response.

Trimming pared 0 bases from V and 4 bases from J, leaving 19 bases between. The CDR3 contains 17 residues. Germline V gene data show CDR1 as SGHRS and CDR2 as YFSETQ. The starting material was peripheral blood, obtained on day 0 of AZD1222 vaccination. The chain links TRBV5-1 to TRBJ1-2; D is possibly TRBD1 (5 bases). The receptor's source is an adult in good health. This CDR3 reads CASSLEAARGSIYGYTF. The CDR3 coding sequence is TGCGCCAGCAGCTTGGAGGCGGCCCGGGGGTCGATCTATGGCTACACCTTC.